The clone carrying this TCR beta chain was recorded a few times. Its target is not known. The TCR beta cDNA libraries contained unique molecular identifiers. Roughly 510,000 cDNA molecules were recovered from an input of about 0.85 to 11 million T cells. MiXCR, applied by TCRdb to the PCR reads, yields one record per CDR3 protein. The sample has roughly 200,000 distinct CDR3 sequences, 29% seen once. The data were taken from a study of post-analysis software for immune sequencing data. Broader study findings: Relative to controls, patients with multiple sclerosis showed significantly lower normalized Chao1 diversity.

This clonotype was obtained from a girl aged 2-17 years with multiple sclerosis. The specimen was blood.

The CDR3 is CASSGTGELFF. In DNA form, the CDR3 reads TGTGCCAGCAGTGGGACCGGGGAGCTGTTTTTT. The rearrangement joins TRBV27 to TRBJ2-2, with unresolved D. This CDR3 contains 11 residues. Germline loops: CDR1 MNHEY, CDR2 SMNVEV (reference sequence). Trimming pared 5 bases from V and 5 bases from J, leaving 3 bases between.